This TCR beta chain was identified during a study of monozygotic twins with inflammatory bowel disease. TCRdb reprocessed the 5' RACE reads; each CDR3 protein has one entry and no DNA is given. The sample holds 200,000 to 250,000 distinct CDR3 sequences. The CDR3 extends over 15 amino acids. The germline V gene encodes CDR1 LGHNA and CDR2 YSLEER. General study results and limits: Researchers reported no repertoire similarity difference between concordant and discordant twins, possibly from limited power.

Concerning this clonotype: Its antigen is currently unknown.

Material for sequencing was blood. This sequence was found in a human donor with ulcerative colitis or Crohn's disease, or a healthy co-twin of an affected twin (not recorded which). The chain is built from TRBV4-3 and TRBJ1-3. The CDR3 spells CASSQEWVSGNTIYF.